These T cell receptor beta chains were read from a single sample in a study of OX40 agonist ivuxolimab in advanced cancers. Sequencing used immunoSEQ multiplex PCR; TCRdb keeps in-frame clones, though not all of them. Found here are roughly 40,000 clones, roughly 90% of them singletons; the top ten hold around 20%. Source: CD4+ or CD8+ T cells sorted from blood, taken in a trial of the OX40 agonist ivuxolimab. The receptors here all came from an adult with an advanced solid tumor such as melanoma, head and neck, liver or kidney cancer. The CDR3 runs from the conserved cysteine through the conserved F or W. The order of the fields is V gene, clone size, J gene, D gene, CDR3 protein, CDR3 DNA. A D gene is named only where the DNA matches it firmly. Only some rows state a clone size, as once, few, many or a class for expanded clones.

V gene: TRBV28
clone size: once
J gene: TRBJ2-7
D gene: .
CDR3 protein: CASSLSSITGISGSYEQYF
CDR3 DNA: TGTGCCAGCAGTTTATCGTCGATTACAGGGATAAGCGGCTCCTACGAGCAGTACTTC

V gene: TRBV7-6
clone size: .
J gene: TRBJ2-1
D gene: TRBD2
CDR3 protein: CASSLDRVSGSSYNEQFF
CDR3 DNA: TGTGCCAGCAGCTTAGATCGGGTTAGCGGGAGCTCCTACAATGAGCAGTTCTTC

V gene: TRBV7-9
clone size: .
J gene: TRBJ1-1
D gene: .
CDR3 protein: CASSTGNNAMNTEAFF
CDR3 DNA: TGTGCCAGCAGTACCGGTAATAACGCCATGAACACTGAAGCTTTCTTT

V gene: TRBV4-3
clone size: .
J gene: TRBJ2-2
D gene: .
CDR3 protein: CASSQDPNTGELFF
CDR3 DNA: TGCGCCAGCAGCCAAGACCCGAACACCGGGGAGCTGTTTTTT

V gene: TRBV18
clone size: .
J gene: TRBJ2-3
D gene: .
CDR3 protein: CASSPPAYRYTDTQYF
CDR3 DNA: TGTGCCAGCTCACCACCGGCCTACAGATACACAGATACGCAGTATTTT

V gene: TRBV5-8
clone size: .
J gene: TRBJ2-5
D gene: .
CDR3 protein: CASSLGDGQETQYF
CDR3 DNA: TGTGCCAGCAGCTTGGGCGACGGACAAGAGACCCAGTACTTC

V gene: TRBV7-3
clone size: .
J gene: TRBJ1-4
D gene: .
CDR3 protein: CASSSKRPDRSATNEKLFF
CDR3 DNA: TGTGCCAGCAGCTCCAAACGGCCGGACAGATCTGCAACTAATGAAAAACTGTTTTTT

V gene: TRBV28
clone size: .
J gene: TRBJ2-7
D gene: TRBD1
CDR3 protein: CASSSTGQGAYEQYF
CDR3 DNA: TGTGCCAGCAGTTCTACGGGACAGGGGGCCTACGAGCAGTACTTC

V gene: TRBV9
clone size: .
J gene: TRBJ1-3
D gene: .
CDR3 protein: CASSVERESSGNTIYF
CDR3 DNA: TGTGCCAGCAGCGTAGAGAGGGAGAGCTCTGGAAACACCATATATTTT

V gene: TRBV7-9
clone size: .
J gene: TRBJ2-2
D gene: TRBD1
CDR3 protein: CASSTYWTGTNTGELFF
CDR3 DNA: TGTGCCAGCAGCACCTACTGGACAGGGACCAACACCGGGGAGCTGTTTTTT

V gene: TRBV4-3
clone size: .
J gene: TRBJ1-2
D gene: .
CDR3 protein: CASSPRGDYYGYTF
CDR3 DNA: TGCGCCAGCAGCCCCCGGGGGGATTACTATGGCTACACCTTC

V gene: TRBV6-5
clone size: .
J gene: TRBJ2-3
D gene: TRBD2
CDR3 protein: CASSWSGGTDTQYF
CDR3 DNA: TGTGCCAGCAGTTGGAGCGGGGGCACAGATACGCAGTATTTT

V gene: TRBV15
clone size: .
J gene: TRBJ1-2
D gene: TRBD1
CDR3 protein: CATSSPLGGAGYGYTF
CDR3 DNA: TGTGCCACCAGCAGCCCCTTAGGGGGCGCGGGCTATGGCTACACCTTC

V gene: TRBV6-5
clone size: once
J gene: TRBJ2-2
D gene: .
CDR3 protein: CASRTLGTGTGELFF
CDR3 DNA: TGTGCCAGCAGAACCCTTGGGACTGGCACCGGGGAGCTGTTTTTT

V gene: TRBV4-3
clone size: .
J gene: TRBJ2-5
D gene: TRBD1
CDR3 protein: CASSRDRVQETQYF
CDR3 DNA: TGCGCCAGCAGCCGCGACAGGGTCCAAGAGACCCAGTACTTC

V gene: TRBV25-1
clone size: .
J gene: TRBJ2-1
D gene: .
CDR3 protein: CASSAVEQFF
CDR3 DNA: TGTGCCAGCAGCGCGGTTGAGCAGTTCTTC

V gene: TRBV7-6
clone size: .
J gene: TRBJ1-4
D gene: TRBD1
CDR3 protein: CASSFYSGQGGEKLFF
CDR3 DNA: TGTGCCAGCAGCTTCTATAGTGGACAGGGGGGAGAAAAACTGTTTTTT

V gene: TRBV19
clone size: .
J gene: TRBJ2-1
D gene: TRBD2
CDR3 protein: CASSIHSGGSYNEQFF
CDR3 DNA: TGTGCCAGTAGTATTCATAGCGGGGGGTCTTACAATGAGCAGTTCTTC

V gene: TRBV9
clone size: .
J gene: TRBJ2-3
D gene: TRBD1
CDR3 protein: CASSATTQGATDTQYF
CDR3 DNA: TGTGCCAGCAGCGCGACTACACAGGGGGCGACAGATACGCAGTATTTT

V gene: TRBV5-6
clone size: .
J gene: TRBJ1-6
D gene: .
CDR3 protein: CASSSGRAIPHNSPLHF
CDR3 DNA: TGTGCCAGCAGCTCCGGACGGGCCATTCCTCATAATTCACCCCTCCACTTT

V gene: TRBV12-5
clone size: .
J gene: TRBJ1-1
D gene: TRBD1
CDR3 protein: CASGFPQSTGGGIEAFF
CDR3 DNA: TGTGCTAGTGGTTTCCCACAATCAACAGGGGGTGGAATTGAAGCTTTCTTT

V gene: TRBV6-5
clone size: .
J gene: TRBJ2-3
D gene: .
CDR3 protein: CASSYGPSTDTQYF
CDR3 DNA: TGTGCCAGCAGTTACGGCCCCAGCACAGATACGCAGTATTTT

V gene: TRBV11-2
clone size: .
J gene: TRBJ2-5
D gene: .
CDR3 protein: CASSSVGGPVEETQYF
CDR3 DNA: TGTGCCAGCAGCTCCGTGGGGGGGCCCGTAGAAGAGACCCAGTACTTC

V gene: TRBV7-9
clone size: .
J gene: TRBJ2-2
D gene: .
CDR3 protein: CASRGRHLNTGELFF
CDR3 DNA: TGTGCCAGCAGGGGTCGCCATTTAAACACCGGGGAGCTGTTTTTT

V gene: TRBV10-1
clone size: .
J gene: TRBJ2-2
D gene: TRBD2
CDR3 protein: CASSELAGGNTGELFF
CDR3 DNA: TGCGCCAGCAGTGAGCTTGCGGGGGGGAACACCGGGGAGCTGTTTTTT

V gene: TRBV28
clone size: .
J gene: TRBJ2-4
D gene: .
CDR3 protein: CASSLSSLAKNIQYF
CDR3 DNA: TGTGCCAGCAGTTTGAGTTCTCTAGCCAAAAACATTCAGTACTTC

V gene: TRBV7-2
clone size: once
J gene: TRBJ2-1
D gene: .
CDR3 protein: CASSLSGYNEQFF
CDR3 DNA: TGTGCCAGCAGCTTATCCGGTTACAATGAGCAGTTCTTC

V gene: TRBV12-5
clone size: .
J gene: TRBJ1-5
D gene: .
CDR3 protein: CASGLRTASNQPQHF
CDR3 DNA: TGTGCTAGTGGTTTGCGGACAGCGAGCAATCAGCCCCAGCATTTT

V gene: TRBV5-4
clone size: .
J gene: TRBJ2-7
D gene: .
CDR3 protein: CASSLVRGADEQYF
CDR3 DNA: TGTGCCAGCAGCTTGGTTCGGGGGGCGGACGAGCAGTACTTC

V gene: TRBV5-6
clone size: .
J gene: TRBJ1-1
D gene: .
CDR3 protein: CASSLGRNTEAFF
CDR3 DNA: TGTGCCAGCAGCTTAGGGAGAAACACTGAAGCTTTCTTT

V gene: TRBV7-2
clone size: .
J gene: TRBJ1-5
D gene: .
CDR3 protein: CASTPSDFTQPQHF
CDR3 DNA: TGTGCCAGCACCCCTTCGGACTTTACTCAGCCCCAGCATTTT

V gene: TRBV19
clone size: .
J gene: TRBJ1-5
D gene: .
CDR3 protein: CASSIGQGGRSNQPQHF
CDR3 DNA: TGTGCCAGTAGTATCGGGCAGGGTGGTCGGAGCAATCAGCCCCAGCATTTT

V gene: TRBV7-8
clone size: once
J gene: TRBJ2-7
D gene: .
CDR3 protein: CASSYFRDTYEQYF
CDR3 DNA: TGTGCCAGCAGCTATTTCCGGGACACCTACGAGCAGTACTTC

V gene: TRBV4-3
clone size: .
J gene: TRBJ1-1
D gene: .
CDR3 protein: CASSQAMNTEAFF
CDR3 DNA: TGCGCCAGCAGCCAAGCAATGAACACTGAAGCTTTCTTT

V gene: TRBV5-1
clone size: .
J gene: TRBJ2-7
D gene: .
CDR3 protein: CASSFETKYEQYF
CDR3 DNA: TGCGCCAGCAGCTTTGAGACAAAATACGAGCAGTACTTC

V gene: TRBV27
clone size: once
J gene: TRBJ2-5
D gene: .
CDR3 protein: CASLGQFGAQYF
CDR3 DNA: TGTGCCAGCCTCGGACAGTTCGGGGCCCAGTACTTC

V gene: TRBV6-6
clone size: once
J gene: TRBJ1-1
D gene: .
CDR3 protein: CASSYSNEGTTEAFF
CDR3 DNA: TGTGCCAGCAGTTACTCGAACGAAGGAACAACTGAAGCTTTCTTT

V gene: TRBV6-1
clone size: .
J gene: TRBJ1-4
D gene: .
CDR3 protein: CASSAHRDPNEKLFF
CDR3 DNA: TGTGCCAGCAGTGCCCACAGGGACCCTAATGAAAAACTGTTTTTT

V gene: TRBV4-2
clone size: .
J gene: TRBJ2-3
D gene: TRBD2
CDR3 protein: CASSQDRTSGTDTQYF
CDR3 DNA: TGTGCCAGCAGCCAAGACCGGACTAGCGGCACAGATACGCAGTATTTT

V gene: TRBV7-9
clone size: .
J gene: TRBJ2-5
D gene: .
CDR3 protein: CASSSVETQYF
CDR3 DNA: TGTGCCAGCAGCTCCGTAGAGACCCAGTACTTC

V gene: TRBV5-1
clone size: .
J gene: TRBJ2-3
D gene: TRBD2
CDR3 protein: CASSREVGGTDTQYF
CDR3 DNA: TGCGCCAGCAGCCGGGAGGTCGGGGGCACAGATACGCAGTATTTT

V gene: TRBV6-4
clone size: few
J gene: TRBJ2-7
D gene: .
CDR3 protein: CASTVGGRYF
CDR3 DNA: TGTGCCAGCACCGTGGGGGGTCGGTACTTC

V gene: TRBV15
clone size: .
J gene: TRBJ2-2
D gene: .
CDR3 protein: CATSRDLGNTGELFF
CDR3 DNA: TGTGCCACCAGCAGAGATCTCGGGAACACCGGGGAGCTGTTTTTT

V gene: TRBV7-2
clone size: .
J gene: TRBJ2-3
D gene: .
CDR3 protein: CASSLGGFTDTQYF
CDR3 DNA: TGTGCCAGCAGCTTAGGGGGTTTCACAGATACGCAGTATTTT

V gene: TRBV2
clone size: .
J gene: TRBJ1-1
D gene: .
CDR3 protein: CASSEYVSPEAFF
CDR3 DNA: TGTGCCAGCAGTGAATACGTCTCGCCTGAAGCTTTCTTT

V gene: TRBV4-1
clone size: .
J gene: TRBJ2-5
D gene: .
CDR3 protein: CASSQVGQIQETQYF
CDR3 DNA: TGCGCCAGCAGCCAAGTCGGACAGATCCAAGAGACCCAGTACTTC

V gene: TRBV11-2
clone size: .
J gene: TRBJ1-1
D gene: .
CDR3 protein: CASSSRSDRDTEAFF
CDR3 DNA: TGTGCCAGCAGCTCCCGATCCGATAGGGACACTGAAGCTTTCTTT

V gene: TRBV19
clone size: .
J gene: TRBJ2-3
D gene: TRBD2
CDR3 protein: CASKETSGNTDTQYF
CDR3 DNA: TGTGCCAGTAAAGAGACTAGCGGAAACACAGATACGCAGTATTTT

V gene: TRBV5-6
clone size: .
J gene: TRBJ1-6
D gene: .
CDR3 protein: CASSPDLQNSPLHF
CDR3 DNA: TGTGCCAGCAGCCCCGACCTACAGAATTCACCCCTCCACTTT

V gene: TRBV28
clone size: once
J gene: TRBJ1-1
D gene: .
CDR3 protein: CASSQDSMNTEAFF
CDR3 DNA: TGTGCCAGCAGCCAGGACAGCATGAACACTGAAGCTTTCTTT

V gene: TRBV4-3
clone size: few
J gene: TRBJ1-2
D gene: TRBD1
CDR3 protein: CASSEDRVKGYGYTF
CDR3 DNA: TGCGCCAGCAGCGAGGACAGGGTGAAAGGCTATGGCTACACCTTC